This TCR beta chain was sequenced in a study of T cell changes during pregnancy in multiple sclerosis. This CDR3 has 13 residues. CDR1 SGHTA and CDR2 FQGNSA come from the germline V gene. With V trimmed by 9 bases and J by 5 bases, 8 bases remained unmatched. Sequenced by immunoSEQ multiplex PCR; TCRdb stores in-frame clones only, minus some. The profile shows 50,000 or so clones, approximately 92% of them singletons. This TCR derives from a female donor with multiple sclerosis, enrolled in a pregnancy study. V gene TRBV7-2 combines with J gene TRBJ1-2, with TRBD1 identical over 8 bases. The source material was CD4+ T cells from peripheral blood mononuclear cells, sampled in the third trimester of pregnancy. This chain's CDR3 is CARTDRVGYGYTF. The DNA of the CDR3 is TGTGCCAGGACGGACAGGGTTGGGTATGGCTACACCTTC.